This T cell receptor (beta chain) was recovered during a study of cytomegalovirus exposure and HLA in healthy donors. Study as a whole: There were approximately 80 million unique TCRs (from HLA-typed donors) in an early data release. Study-wide results and caveats: In most subjects, TCR beta sequences reportedly gave accurate predictions of HLA-A and HLA-B alleles.

The PCR used 60 Vbeta and 13 Jbeta primers. TCRdb's table, derived via immunoSEQ multiplex PCR, lists solely in-frame clones and lacks some. The sample shows about 93,000 clones, about 80% of them seen only once. V was pared by 3 bases and J by 3 bases, with 8 bases between. In germline, CDR1 is MNHNS, CDR2 SASEGT. The length of the CDR3 is 14 residues. This clone was observed a single time. Its cognate antigen is unknown. The specimen sequenced was PBMCs. The TCR was taken from a young man in good health and CMV-seronegative. The genes are TRBV6-1 and TRBJ2-2; TRBD1 is a possible D gene (6 bases). CDR3 coding DNA: TGTGCCAGCAGTGACCAGGGGTACACCGGGGAGCTGTTTTTT. Translation gives CASSDQGYTGELFF.